These 4 T cell receptor beta chains came from one sample sequenced in a study of blood T cell repertoires in COVID-19. TCRdb's copy holds only in-frame clones and misses some; the assay was immunoSEQ multiplex PCR. The table has 150,000 or so clones, about 90% seen once. The sample was PBMCs or T cells enriched from blood (not recorded which). The receptors stem from a woman aged 40 to 49 who had been exposed to COVID-19.

The rearrangement uses TRBV3-1 (or the pseudogene TRBV3-2) and TRBJ1-1; TRBD1 aligns across 10 bases. CDR1 is LGHDT, CDR2 YNNKEL, per germline (reference sequence). The CDR3 spans 15 residues. The trim removed 4 bases at V and 5 bases at J, leaving 7 bases unmatched. CDR3 sequence: CASSRGTGDGTEAFF. DNA of the CDR3: TGTGCCAGCAGCCGTGGGACAGGGGATGGAACTGAAGCTTTCTTT.

This clone showed up just once. The chain uses TRBV6-2 or TRBV6-3 and TRBJ1-6, with 8 bases lining up with TRBD1. Germline assignment: CDR1 MNHEY and CDR2 SVGEGT. There are 20 residues in the CDR3. The V segment lost 3 bases and the J segment 0 bases; nucleotides outside the gene matches: 13. The CDR3 coding sequence is TGTGCCAGCAGTTATGAGGCGGAAAGGGACAGGAGCTCCTATAATTCACCCCTCCACTTT. This codes for CASSYEAERDRSSYNSPLHF.

The chain has TRBV5-1 and TRBJ1-1, with a weak D call TRBD1 (6 bases). This CDR3 contains 14 residues. Germline V CDR1 and CDR2: SGHRS, YFSETQ. V lost 4 bases, J lost 6 bases, and 16 bases lay in between. This CDR3 is CASSPWDTDSEAFF. DNA for the CDR3: TGCGCCAGCAGCCCATGGGACACAGATTCTGAAGCTTTCTTT.

The table lists this clone with a count of one. The CDR3 protein is CASSFRQPAGELFF. DNA of the CDR3: TGCGCCAGCAGCTTTAGACAGCCAGCCGGGGAGCTGTTTTTT. The genes are TRBV10-2 and TRBJ2-2; the D gene is possibly TRBD1 (5 bases). The germline CDR1 and CDR2 sequences are WSHSY and SAAADI. This CDR3 spans 14 amino acids. Trimming took 6 bases from V and 6 from J, leaving 14 bases between them.